These 10 T cell receptor beta chains were all obtained from the same sample, sequenced in a study of post-analysis software for immune sequencing data. Regarding the study as a whole: When patients were compared with controls, a handful of TRBV segments were more frequent, TRBV5-6, TRBV5-1 and TRBV20-1 among them.

Their target antigens are unknown. Incorporated into the TCR beta cDNA libraries were unique molecular identifiers, which served to reduce PCR and sequencing biases. TCRdb re-called the PCR reads with MiXCR, one entry per CDR3 protein. This sample yields 650,000 to 850,000 distinct CDR3 sequences, of which approximately 57% are seen a single time; under 6% belongs to the top ten. Source material: blood. The source of these receptors is a girl between 10 and 17 years old with multiple sclerosis.

The chain is built from TRBV29-1 and TRBJ2-5, with D perhaps matching TRBD2 (6 bases). The CDR3 contains 13 residues. Germline assignment: CDR1 SQVTM and CDR2 ANQGSEA. With 6 bases removed from V and 7 bases from J, the gap between germline ends came to 18 bases. CDR3 DNA: TGCAGCGTGAATCCGGGGCGGGAAGGGACCCAGTACTTC. Residues: CSVNPGREGTQYF.

This clonotype turned up a few times. J is TRBJ2-7 and V is TRBV6-5, with 10 bases aligning to TRBD2. Per the germline V gene, CDR1 is MNHEY and CDR2 is SVGAGI. CDR3 length: 16 residues. After removal of 5 bases from V and 4 bases from J, the junction contained 11 bases not matched to a gene. The chain's CDR3 is CASSPLAAGGGYEQYF. CDR3 nucleotide sequence: TGTGCCAGCAGTCCCCTGGCAGCGGGAGGGGGATACGAGCAGTACTTC.

The V gene is TRBV29-1, the J gene TRBJ2-5; no firm D call. The J call is uncertain, as TRBJ2-7 better fits the DNA end. The CDR3 contains 14 residues. In germline, CDR1 is SQVTM, CDR2 ANQGSEA. CDR3 sequence reads: CSVYLGQIGYEQYF. The CDR3 DNA follows: TGCAGCGTTTACCTGGGTCAGATCGGATACGAGCAGTACTTC.

The rearrangement uses TRBV5-1 and TRBJ1-2, with D unresolved. The CDR3 covers 14 residues. With 4 bases removed from V and 2 bases from J, the gap between germline ends came to 12 bases. CDR1 SGHRS and CDR2 YFSETQ come from the germline V gene. The DNA of the CDR3 is TGCGCCAGCAGCGCACGGGTGGGGAACTATGGCTACACCTTC. Its translation: CASSARVGNYGYTF.

J is TRBJ1-5 and V is TRBV27, with 11 bases identical to TRBD1. The CDR3 is 16 amino acids. V shed 3 bases, J shed 6 bases, and the junction held 7 bases outside the gene matches. CDR1 MNHEY and CDR2 SMNVEV come from the germline V gene (reference sequence). The CDR3 sequence is CASSFHRTGGSQPQHF. As DNA, the CDR3 is TGTGCCAGCAGTTTTCACAGGACAGGGGGCAGTCAGCCCCAGCATTTT.

The rearrangement uses TRBV20-1 and TRBJ1-2; the match to TRBD1 covers 10 bases. The CDR3 totals 15 residues. Germline V CDR1 and CDR2: DFQATT, SNEGSKA (reference sequence). With V trimmed by 6 bases and J by 3 bases, 10 bases remained unmatched. Written as DNA, the CDR3 is TGCAGTGCCGTGACCGGACAGGGGGGCCACTATGGCTACACCTTC. Protein sequence: CSAVTGQGGHYGYTF.

CDR3 loop: CASSWDPGTSGYNEQFF. The DNA of the CDR3 is TGTGCCAGCAGCTGGGACCCCGGGACTAGCGGGTACAATGAGCAGTTCTTC. The V call is TRBV5-5, the J call TRBJ2-1; 12 bases agree with TRBD2. The CDR3 covers 17 residues. With 3 bases clipped from V and 4 bases from J, the junction kept 8 bases outside the gene matches. Germline CDR1 and CDR2: SGHKS and YYEKEE (reference sequence).

V usage is TRBV18 and J usage is TRBJ1-2, with D maybe TRBD1 (6 bases). Trimming took off 2 bases at V and 4 bases at J, with 20 bases between the two ends. Germline V gives CDR1 KGHSH, CDR2 LQKENI. The CDR3 is made up of 17 amino acids. The CDR3 protein is CASSPSVVNRAGYGYTF. Written as DNA, the CDR3 is TGTGCCAGCTCACCATCTGTGGTCAACAGGGCTGGCTATGGCTACACCTTC.

The J gene is TRBJ1-5, the V gene TRBV20-1; TRBD1 matches 10 bases. V was clipped by 1 base and J by 2 bases; unmatched bases: 5. This CDR3 contains 16 residues. Germline V gives CDR1 DFQATT, CDR2 SNEGSKA (reference sequence). The CDR3 is CSARVGTGVGNQPQHF. The DNA for the CDR3 is TGCAGTGCTAGAGTGGGGACAGGGGTTGGCAATCAGCCCCAGCATTTT.

V gene TRBV20-1 combines with J gene TRBJ2-7; maybe TRBD1 (6 bases). V gave up 3 bases and J gave up 3 bases, with 24 bases separating them. This CDR3 region has 17 residues. Germline V gene data show CDR1 as DFQATT and CDR2 as SNEGSKA (reference sequence). The CDR3 region has the DNA TGCAGTGCTAGTCGGCCGGCCCCAGGGGCTAGGGTCTACGAGCAGTACTTC. Translating it yields CSASRPAPGARVYEQYF.